The clone carrying this T cell receptor beta chain was recorded many times. Its antigen remains unknown. The data are from a study of neurological immune-mediated disorders. Among the participants, healthy controls were blood bank volunteers in Maryland, USA. Study outcomes and limitations: HTLV-1-associated myelopathy had the most TCR clonal expansion, and multiple sclerosis had the least, less than healthy controls.

Per sequencing run, 15-18 subjects together gave over 170 million TCR-beta sequences. TCRdb itself ran the 5' RACE reads through MiXCR, one entry per CDR3 protein. The sample yields about 30,000 distinct CDR3 sequences, about 12% seen once. Looked up from germline, CDR1 is SGHRS and CDR2 is YFSETQ. The CDR3 is 17 residues long. After removal of 0 bases from V and 5 bases from J, the junction contained 13 bases not matched to a gene. The sequencing sample was made of PBMCs. The chain carries TRBV5-1 and TRBJ2-5, with 7 positions matching TRBD1. The TCR originated in a woman aged 55-75 years in good health. CDR3 in DNA: TGCGCCAGCAGCTTGGGCACGGACAGGAGGATTTTGGAGACCCAGTACTTC. Amino acids: CASSLGTDRRILETQYF.